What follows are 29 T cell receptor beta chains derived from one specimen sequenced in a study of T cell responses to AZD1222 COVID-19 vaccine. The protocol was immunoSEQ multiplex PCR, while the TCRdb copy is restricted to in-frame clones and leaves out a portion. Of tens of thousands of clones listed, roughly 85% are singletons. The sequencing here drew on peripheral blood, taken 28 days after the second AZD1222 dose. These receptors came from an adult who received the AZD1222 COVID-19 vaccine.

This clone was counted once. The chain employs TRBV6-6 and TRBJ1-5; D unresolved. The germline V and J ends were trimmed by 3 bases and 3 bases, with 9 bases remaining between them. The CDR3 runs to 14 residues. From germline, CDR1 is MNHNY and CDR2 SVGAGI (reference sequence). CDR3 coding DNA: TGTGCCAGCAGTTATCCCGGGGACAATCAGCCCCAGCATTTT. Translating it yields CASSYPGDNQPQHF.

The CDR3 is CASSVGDSINYGYTF. The CDR3 region has the DNA TGTGCCAGCAGCGTAGGGGACAGTATTAACTATGGCTACACCTTC. This chain uses TRBV9 with TRBJ1-2, with 7 bases aligning to TRBD1. J lost 1 base, V lost 0 bases, and 3 bases had no gene match. CDR1 SGDLS and CDR2 YYNGEE come from the germline V gene. The CDR3 totals 15 residues.

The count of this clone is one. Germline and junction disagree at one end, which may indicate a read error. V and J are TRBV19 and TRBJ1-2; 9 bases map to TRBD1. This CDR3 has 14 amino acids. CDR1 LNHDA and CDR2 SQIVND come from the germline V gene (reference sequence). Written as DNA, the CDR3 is TGTGCCAGTAGCAAATCCGGGACAGGGTCGCTGCTGGTCTTC. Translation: CASSKSGTGSLLVF.

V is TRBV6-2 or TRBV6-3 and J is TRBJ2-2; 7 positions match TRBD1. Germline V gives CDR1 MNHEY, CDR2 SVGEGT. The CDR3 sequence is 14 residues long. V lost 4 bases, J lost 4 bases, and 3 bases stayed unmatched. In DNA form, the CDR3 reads TGTGCCAGCAGTTCGACAGGGAGCACCGGGGAGCTGTTTTTT. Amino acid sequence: CASSSTGSTGELFF.

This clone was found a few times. In DNA, the CDR3 is TGTGCCAGCAGCGGACCGGGACACGAGCTCCACGAGCAGTACTTC. Protein sequence: CASSGPGHELHEQYF. The chain is built from TRBV6-4 and TRBJ2-7; tentatively, D is TRBD1 (6 bases). This CDR3 spans 15 amino acids. Trimming removed 6 bases from V and 5 bases from J, with 20 bases in between. In germline, CDR1 is MRHNA, CDR2 SNTAGT.

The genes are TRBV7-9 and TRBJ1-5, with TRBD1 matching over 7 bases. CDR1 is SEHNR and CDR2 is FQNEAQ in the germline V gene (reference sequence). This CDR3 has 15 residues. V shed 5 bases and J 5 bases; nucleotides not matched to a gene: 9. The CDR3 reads CASSTSTGFDQPQHF. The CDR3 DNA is TGTGCCAGCAGCACCTCGACAGGGTTCGATCAGCCCCAGCATTTT.

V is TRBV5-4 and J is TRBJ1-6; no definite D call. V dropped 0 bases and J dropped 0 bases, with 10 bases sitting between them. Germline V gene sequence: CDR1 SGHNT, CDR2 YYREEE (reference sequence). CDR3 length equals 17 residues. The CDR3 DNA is TGTGCCAGCAGCTTGGGTCACAGCAGCTCCTATAATTCACCCCTCCACTTT. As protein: CASSLGHSSSYNSPLHF.

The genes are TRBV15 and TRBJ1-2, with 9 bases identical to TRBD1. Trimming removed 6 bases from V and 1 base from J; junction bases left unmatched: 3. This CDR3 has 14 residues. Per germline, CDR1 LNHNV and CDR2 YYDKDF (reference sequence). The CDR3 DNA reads TGTGCCACCAGACCGGGACAGGGTAACTATGGCTACACCTTC. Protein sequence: CATRPGQGNYGYTF.

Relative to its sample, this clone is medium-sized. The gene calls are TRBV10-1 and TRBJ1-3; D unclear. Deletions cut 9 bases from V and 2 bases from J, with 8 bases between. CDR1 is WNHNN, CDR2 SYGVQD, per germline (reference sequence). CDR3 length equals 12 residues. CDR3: CARRIAGNTIYF. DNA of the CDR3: TGCGCCAGACGCATAGCTGGAAACACCATATATTTT.

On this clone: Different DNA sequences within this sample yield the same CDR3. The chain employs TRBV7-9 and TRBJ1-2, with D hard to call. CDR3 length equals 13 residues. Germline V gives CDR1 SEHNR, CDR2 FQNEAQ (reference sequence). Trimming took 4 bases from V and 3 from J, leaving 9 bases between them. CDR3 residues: CASSSGGDYGYTF. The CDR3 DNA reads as TGTGCCAGCAGCTCCGGCGGGGACTATGGCTACACCTTC.

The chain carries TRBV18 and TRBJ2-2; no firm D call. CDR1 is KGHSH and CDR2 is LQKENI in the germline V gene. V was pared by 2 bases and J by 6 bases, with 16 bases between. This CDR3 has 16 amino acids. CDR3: CASSPVGPNIPGELFF. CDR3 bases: TGTGCCAGCTCACCAGTAGGGCCTAACATCCCCGGGGAGCTGTTTTTT.

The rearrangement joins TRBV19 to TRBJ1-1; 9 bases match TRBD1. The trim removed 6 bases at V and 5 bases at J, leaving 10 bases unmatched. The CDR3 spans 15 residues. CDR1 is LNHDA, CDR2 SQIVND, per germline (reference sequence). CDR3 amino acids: CASSIPRTGETEAFF. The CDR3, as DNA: TGTGCCAGTAGCATCCCCCGGACAGGGGAAACTGAAGCTTTCTTT.

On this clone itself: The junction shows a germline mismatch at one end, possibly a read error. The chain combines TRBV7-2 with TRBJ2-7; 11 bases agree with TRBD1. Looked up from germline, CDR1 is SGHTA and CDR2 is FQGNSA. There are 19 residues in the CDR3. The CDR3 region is CASSLSALRDRGRGYEQHF. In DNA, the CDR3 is TGTGCCAGCAGCTTATCGGCGCTCCGGGACAGGGGGAGAGGCTACGAGCAGCACTTC.

The CDR3 reads CASTSGTGGNTEAFF. CDR3 nucleotide sequence: TGTGCCAGCACCTCCGGGACAGGGGGCAACACTGAAGCTTTCTTT. V usage is TRBV21-1 and J usage is TRBJ1-1; the table calls TRBD1, which could not be checked here. TRBV21-1 is a pseudogene segment. The CDR3 is 15 amino acids.

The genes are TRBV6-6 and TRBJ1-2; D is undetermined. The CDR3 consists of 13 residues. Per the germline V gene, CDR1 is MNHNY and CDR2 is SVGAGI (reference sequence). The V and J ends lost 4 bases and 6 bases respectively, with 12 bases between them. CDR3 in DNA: TGTGCCAGCAGTTTGGACCCAACGGATGGCTACACCTTC. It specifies CASSLDPTDGYTF.

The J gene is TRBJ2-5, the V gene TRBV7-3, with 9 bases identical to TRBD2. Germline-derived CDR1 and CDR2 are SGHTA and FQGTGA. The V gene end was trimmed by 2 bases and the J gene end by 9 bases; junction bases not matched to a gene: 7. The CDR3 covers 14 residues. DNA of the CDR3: TGTGCCAGCAGCTTACTAGCGGGACAAGCATCCCAGTACTTC. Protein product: CASSLLAGQASQYF.

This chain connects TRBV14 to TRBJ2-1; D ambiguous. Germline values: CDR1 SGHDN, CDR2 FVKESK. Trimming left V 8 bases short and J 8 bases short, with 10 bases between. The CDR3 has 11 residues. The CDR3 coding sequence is TGTGCCAGCCAGAAAGAGGATGAGCAGTTCTTC. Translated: CASQKEDEQFF. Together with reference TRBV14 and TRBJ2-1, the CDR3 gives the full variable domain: EAGVTQFPSHSVIEKGQTVTLRCDPISGHDNLYWYRRVMGKEIKFLLHFVKESKQDESGMPNNRFLAERTGGTYSTLKVQPAELEDSGVYFCASQKEDEQFFGPGTRLTVL.

In nucleotides, the CDR3 is TGTGCCAGTAGTATAGTAGGGCCTGGGGCCAACGTCCTGACTTTC. This encodes CASSIVGPGANVLTF. The chain has TRBV19 and TRBJ2-6; D is uncertain. Germline V gene data show CDR1 as LNHDA and CDR2 as SQIVND (reference sequence). The CDR3 extends over 15 amino acids. Trimming removed 1 base from V and 2 bases from J, with 6 bases in between.

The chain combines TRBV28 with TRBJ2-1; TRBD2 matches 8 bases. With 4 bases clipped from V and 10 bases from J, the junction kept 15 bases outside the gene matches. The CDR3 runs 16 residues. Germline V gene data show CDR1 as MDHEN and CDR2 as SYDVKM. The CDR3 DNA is TGTGCCAGCAGTTCCCTTGACGGGGGGGCATCTGAAGAGCAGTTCTTC. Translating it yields CASSSLDGGASEEQFF.

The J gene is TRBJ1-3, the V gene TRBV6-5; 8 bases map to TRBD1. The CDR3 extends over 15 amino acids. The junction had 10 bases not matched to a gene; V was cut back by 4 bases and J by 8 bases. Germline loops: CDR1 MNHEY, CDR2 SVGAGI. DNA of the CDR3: TGTGCCAGCAGTTTCACAGGGGGAAGTTCGGACACCATATATTTT. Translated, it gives CASSFTGGSSDTIYF.

CDR3 DNA sequence: TGTGCCAGCAGCCAGGGGGGCCTGACACTCGTGGAGCAGTACTTC. Amino acid sequence: CASSQGGLTLVEQYF. The V and J genes are TRBV11-3 and TRBJ2-7, with D perhaps matching TRBD1 (7 bases). This CDR3 is 15 amino acids long. Germline CDR1 is SGHNT and CDR2 is YENEEA. Between the trimmed V and J ends, which lost 5 bases and 7 bases, there was a span of 21 bases.

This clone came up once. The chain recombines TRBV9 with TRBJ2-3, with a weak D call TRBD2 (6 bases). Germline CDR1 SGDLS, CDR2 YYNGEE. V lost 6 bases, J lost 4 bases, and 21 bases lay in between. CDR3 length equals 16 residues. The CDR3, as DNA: TGTGCCAGCACCTTGGCGGGTAGCGGTGTTGCAGATACGCAGTATTTT. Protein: CASTLAGSGVADTQYF.

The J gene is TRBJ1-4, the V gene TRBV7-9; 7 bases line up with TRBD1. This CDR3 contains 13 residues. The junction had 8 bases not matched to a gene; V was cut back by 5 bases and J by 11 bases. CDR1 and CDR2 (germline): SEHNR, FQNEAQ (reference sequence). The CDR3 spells CASSIPTGTKLFF. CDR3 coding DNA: TGTGCCAGCAGCATCCCGACAGGGACGAAACTGTTTTTT.

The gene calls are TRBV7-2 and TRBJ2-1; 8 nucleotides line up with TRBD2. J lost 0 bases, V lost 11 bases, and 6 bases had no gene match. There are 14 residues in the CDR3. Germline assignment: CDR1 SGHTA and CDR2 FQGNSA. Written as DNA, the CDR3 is TGTGCCGCTCGGCGGGGGGCCTCCTACAATGAGCAGTTCTTC. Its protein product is CAARRGASYNEQFF. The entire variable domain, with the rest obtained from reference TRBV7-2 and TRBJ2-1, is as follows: GAGVSQSPSNKVTEKGKDVELRCDPISGHTALYWYRQSLGQGLEFLIYFQGNSAPDKSGLPSDRFSAERTGGSVSTLTIQRTQQEDSAVYLCAARRGASYNEQFFGPGTRLTVL.

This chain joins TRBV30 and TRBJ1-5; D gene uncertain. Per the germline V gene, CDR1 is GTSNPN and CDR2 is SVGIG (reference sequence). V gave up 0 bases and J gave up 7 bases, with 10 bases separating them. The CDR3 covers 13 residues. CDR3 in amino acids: CAWSVQRDQPQHF. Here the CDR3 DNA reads TGTGCCTGGAGTGTACAAAGAGACCAGCCCCAGCATTTT.

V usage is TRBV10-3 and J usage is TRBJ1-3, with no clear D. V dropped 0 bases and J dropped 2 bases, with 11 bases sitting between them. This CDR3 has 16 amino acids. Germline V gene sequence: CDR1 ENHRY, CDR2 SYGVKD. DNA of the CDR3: TGTGCCATCAGTGAGTCGATGGGGAACGCTGGAAACACCATATATTTT. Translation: CAISESMGNAGNTIYF.

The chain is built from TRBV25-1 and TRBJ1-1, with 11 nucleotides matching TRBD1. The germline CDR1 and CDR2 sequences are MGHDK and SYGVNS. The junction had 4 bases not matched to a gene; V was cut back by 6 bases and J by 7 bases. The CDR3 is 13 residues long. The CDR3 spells CASRDRGLGEAFF. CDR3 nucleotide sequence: TGTGCCAGCAGGGACAGGGGGCTGGGTGAAGCTTTCTTT.

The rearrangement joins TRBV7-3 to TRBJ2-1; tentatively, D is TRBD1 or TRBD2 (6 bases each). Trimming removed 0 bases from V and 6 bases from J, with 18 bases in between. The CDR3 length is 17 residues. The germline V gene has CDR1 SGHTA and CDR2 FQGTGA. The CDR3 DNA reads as TGTGCCAGCAGCTTAACATCCGGAGGGGGGTTCGTCAATGAGCAGTTCTTC. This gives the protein CASSLTSGGGFVNEQFF.

CDR3 amino acids: CASMGEQTNTGELFF. Written as DNA, the CDR3 is TGTGCCAGTATGGGGGAGCAAACGAACACCGGGGAGCTGTTTTTT. The genes are TRBV19 and TRBJ2-2; D tentatively fits TRBD1 or TRBD2 (5 bases each). Germline lookup yields CDR1 LNHDA and CDR2 SQIVND (reference sequence). Trimming left V 7 bases short and J 0 bases short, with 12 bases between. The CDR3 runs to 15 residues.